One sample yielded the 22 T cell receptor beta chains listed below, sequenced in a study of blood T cell repertoires in COVID-19. The data were produced by immunoSEQ multiplex PCR, yet TCRdb's version contains in-frame clones alone and is incomplete. The repertoire has 150,000 to 200,000 clones, 70% to 90% of them found once; the top ten carry 0.99%. The specimen sequenced was peripheral blood. Every receptor here comes from a young man with acute or convalescent COVID-19.

This clone was detected a few times. The J gene is TRBJ2-1, the V gene TRBV14; 7 positions agree with TRBD2. Trimming at V came to 2 bases and at J to 2 bases, leaving 3 bases not matched to a gene. In germline, CDR1 is SGHDN, CDR2 FVKESK. The CDR3 extends over 15 amino acids. The CDR3 reads CASSQLADPYNEQFF. CDR3 sequence (DNA): TGTGCCAGCAGCCAACTAGCGGACCCCTACAATGAGCAGTTCTTC. Supplemented by reference TRBV14 and TRBJ2-1, the full variable domain reads EAGVTQFPSHSVIEKGQTVTLRCDPISGHDNLYWYRRVMGKEIKFLLHFVKESKQDESGMPNNRFLAERTGGTYSTLKVQPAELEDSGVYFCASSQLADPYNEQFFGPGTRLTVL.

The CDR3 is CASSSQVLGYTF. The CDR3 region has the DNA TGTGCCAGCAGCTCACAGGTGCTGGGCTACACCTTC. The rearrangement joins TRBV12-3 or TRBV12-4 to TRBJ1-2, with D tentatively TRBD1 (5 bases). V gave up 6 bases and J gave up 8 bases, with 13 bases separating them. This CDR3 spans 12 amino acids.

This clone was observed a few times. The V gene is TRBV7-9, the J gene TRBJ1-2; TRBD1 agrees at 7 bases. V lost 1 base and J lost 4; bases outside the gene matches: 6. Looked up from germline, CDR1 is SEHNR and CDR2 is FQNEAQ (reference sequence). The CDR3 consists of 15 residues. The CDR3 sequence is CASSLGQGRFYGYTF. The CDR3 DNA sequence: TGTGCCAGCAGCTTAGGACAGGGACGATTCTATGGCTACACCTTC.

The V call is TRBV5-5, the J call TRBJ1-2; no reliable D call. Trimming pared 3 bases from V and 4 bases from J, leaving 13 bases between. CDR3 length: 14 amino acids. The germline CDR1 and CDR2 sequences are SGHKS and YYEKEE (reference sequence). CDR3 sequence reads: CASSSPGGIYGYTF. CDR3 DNA sequence: TGTGCCAGCAGCTCCCCAGGAGGGATCTATGGCTACACCTTC.

The V call is TRBV11-2, the J call TRBJ2-7, with no clear D. The V end lost 1 base, the J end lost 6 bases, and 7 bases lay between the germline ends. There are 12 residues in the CDR3. CDR1 SGHAT and CDR2 FQNNGV come from the germline V gene. The CDR3 DNA is TGTGCCAGCAGCTTAGGGCCTAGCGAGCAGTACTTC. It codes for CASSLGPSEQYF.

The chain is built from TRBV6-2 or TRBV6-3 and TRBJ1-6; 7 bases line up with TRBD1. The CDR3 covers 15 residues. J gave up 10 bases and V 5 bases, and 11 bases lay outside the gene matches. Germline values: CDR1 MNHEY, CDR2 SVGEGT. For the CDR3, the DNA is TGTGCCAGCAGTCCGGGACAGAATGGGGGATCACCCCTCCACTTT. Translating gives CASSPGQNGGSPLHF.

The chain links TRBV19 to TRBJ1-4; weak D call: TRBD1 (6 bases). CDR1 and CDR2 (germline): LNHDA, SQIVND (reference sequence). V was pared by 1 base and J by 11 bases, with 11 bases between. The CDR3 has 13 amino acids. In DNA, the CDR3 is TGTGCCAGTAGTATAGGCAGGGGATGGAAACTGTTTTTT. Its protein is CASSIGRGWKLFF. Full variable domain (missing parts from reference TRBV19 and TRBJ1-4): DGGITQSPKYLFRKEGQNVTLSCEQNLNHDAMYWYRQDPGQGLRLIYYSQIVNDFQKGDIAEGYSVSREKKESFPLTVTSAQKNPTAFYLCASSIGRGWKLFFGSGTQLSVL.

This CDR3 reads CASSSISGGAAEQFF. The CDR3 coding sequence is TGTGCCAGCAGTTCGATTAGCGGGGGGGCCGCTGAGCAGTTCTTC. The J gene is TRBJ2-1, the V gene TRBV6-5, with 11 bases that match TRBD2. From germline, CDR1 is MNHEY and CDR2 SVGAGI. J gave up 9 bases and V 4 bases, and 8 bases lay outside the gene matches. The CDR3 is 15 amino acids.

This sequence joins TRBV5-1 and TRBJ1-1, with D possibly TRBD1 on 5 matching bases. V lost 4 bases to trimming and J lost 4 bases, with 14 bases between them. CDR3 length: 14 amino acids. Germline values: CDR1 SGHRS, CDR2 YFSETQ. The chain's CDR3 is CASSPFERGTEAFF. The DNA of the CDR3 is TGCGCCAGCAGCCCGTTCGAAAGGGGCACTGAAGCTTTCTTT.

The chain joins TRBV4-2 to TRBJ1-2; 9 bases line up with TRBD1. Losses at the gene ends were 3 bases for V and 5 bases for J; bases not matched to a gene: 10. The CDR3 contains 16 residues. Germline assignment: CDR1 LGHNA and CDR2 YNFKEQ. In DNA form, the CDR3 reads TGTGCCAGCAGCCAGGCCGAGGGACAGGGTGTTTATGGCTACACCTTC. Protein sequence: CASSQAEGQGVYGYTF.

The genes are TRBV11-2 and TRBJ1-1; 10 nucleotides match TRBD1. Per germline, CDR1 SGHAT and CDR2 FQNNGV. The CDR3 length is 15 residues. V lost 5 bases, J lost 3 bases, and 6 bases stayed unmatched. The CDR3 nucleotides read TGTGCCAGCAGCCCAGGACAGGGGGTGGACACTGAAGCTTTCTTT. Translation gives CASSPGQGVDTEAFF.

The genes are TRBV2 and TRBJ2-7; D might be TRBD1 (6 bases). This CDR3 is 16 amino acids long. Deletions cut 7 bases from V and 2 bases from J, with 21 bases between. CDR1 is SNHLY, CDR2 FYNNEI, per germline. CDR3 sequence: CASIETGTSSTYEQYF. CDR3 bases: TGTGCCAGCATAGAGACCGGGACATCCTCGACCTACGAGCAGTACTTC.

The chain is built from TRBV4-2 and TRBJ1-1, with unresolved D. CDR1 and CDR2 (germline): LGHNA, YNFKEQ. Trimming pared 1 base from V and 6 bases from J, leaving 9 bases between. This CDR3 has 13 residues. The CDR3 loop is CASSQVPGAEAFF. The CDR3, as DNA: TGTGCCAGCAGCCAAGTTCCCGGGGCTGAAGCTTTCTTT.

The gene calls are TRBV7-8 and TRBJ2-3; 12 bases line up with TRBD2. Germline V gene lookup returns CDR1 SGHVS and CDR2 FQNEAQ. The CDR3 is made up of 18 amino acids. V was clipped by 1 base and J by 1 base; unmatched bases: 6. The CDR3 reads CASSLVSASGGGTDTQYF. CDR3 in DNA: TGTGCCAGCAGCTTAGTTTCGGCTAGCGGGGGGGGCACAGATACGCAGTATTTT.

J is TRBJ1-4 and V is TRBV28, with D unresolved. The V gene lost 6 bases and the J gene lost 2 bases, with 16 bases spanning the gap. The germline gives CDR1 MDHEN, CDR2 SYDVKM. The CDR3 sequence is 16 residues long. For the CDR3, the DNA is TGTGCCAGCAGCCCAGCGGGGTTTTGGACTAATGAAAAACTGTTTTTT. Translation gives CASSPAGFWTNEKLFF.

This clone was observed a single time. The chain employs TRBV20-1 and TRBJ2-5; D unclear. CDR1 and CDR2 from the germline V gene are DFQATT and SNEGSKA (reference sequence). The CDR3 extends over 13 amino acids. The V and J ends lost 3 bases and 1 base respectively, with 9 bases between them. The DNA of the CDR3 is TGCAGTGCTAGTCTACTGTCCCAAGAGACCCAGTACTTC. Its translation: CSASLLSQETQYF.

This chain joins TRBV24-1 and TRBJ2-3, with TRBD1 identical over 8 bases. The trim removed 4 bases at V and 1 base at J, leaving 9 bases unmatched. Germline V lookup: CDR1 KGHDR, CDR2 SFDVKD. The CDR3 runs 17 residues. This CDR3 is CATSDPGQGLGTDTQYF. DNA for the CDR3: TGTGCCACCAGTGACCCAGGACAGGGTTTGGGCACAGATACGCAGTATTTT.

The chain carries TRBV11-2 and TRBJ2-7; tentative D call: TRBD1 (6 bases). Germline CDR1 is SGHAT and CDR2 is FQNNGV. This CDR3 region has 17 residues. The ends were cut back, 1 base at V and 2 bases at J, with 18 bases in the middle. CDR3 DNA: TGTGCCAGCAGCTTAGGATCTTCGCGAACAGGGCCCTACGAGCAGTACGTC. Protein: CASSLGSSRTGPYEQYV.

The chain combines TRBV5-1 with TRBJ2-1; D might be TRBD2 (6 bases). This CDR3 contains 15 residues. Deletions cut 5 bases from V and 6 bases from J, with 18 bases between. The germline gives CDR1 SGHRS, CDR2 YFSETQ. The CDR3 DNA sequence: TGCGCCAGCAGACCAGCCGGGACTCGCCTCAATGAGCAGTTCTTC. It codes for CASRPAGTRLNEQFF.

V and J are TRBV6-5 and TRBJ1-1; D is possibly TRBD1 (6 bases). Germline-derived CDR1 and CDR2 are MNHEY and SVGAGI. The CDR3 has 13 residues. V dropped 5 bases and J dropped 3 bases, with 10 bases sitting between them. The CDR3 nucleotides are TGTGCCAGCAGTAATACAGGGCACACTGAAGCTTTCTTT. It translates to CASSNTGHTEAFF.

The chain joins TRBV11-2 to TRBJ2-3, with 7 positions matching TRBD1. Trimming took 5 bases from V and 4 from J; bases not matched to a gene: 6. The germline V gene has CDR1 SGHAT and CDR2 FQNNGV. The CDR3 contains 14 residues. Written as DNA, the CDR3 is TGTGCCAGCAGCCCCCGACAGGGCCCAGATACGCAGTATTTT. Translating gives CASSPRQGPDTQYF.

The chain links TRBV10-3 to TRBJ1-5; TRBD1 aligns across 7 bases. The CDR3 loop spans 15 amino acids. Germline V gene lookup returns CDR1 ENHRY and CDR2 SYGVKD. V shed 6 bases, J shed 0 bases, and the junction held 5 bases outside the gene matches. The CDR3 DNA sequence: TGTGCCATCAGCCAGGGGGGTGATAGCAATCAGCCCCAGCATTTT. It yields the protein CAISQGGDSNQPQHF.